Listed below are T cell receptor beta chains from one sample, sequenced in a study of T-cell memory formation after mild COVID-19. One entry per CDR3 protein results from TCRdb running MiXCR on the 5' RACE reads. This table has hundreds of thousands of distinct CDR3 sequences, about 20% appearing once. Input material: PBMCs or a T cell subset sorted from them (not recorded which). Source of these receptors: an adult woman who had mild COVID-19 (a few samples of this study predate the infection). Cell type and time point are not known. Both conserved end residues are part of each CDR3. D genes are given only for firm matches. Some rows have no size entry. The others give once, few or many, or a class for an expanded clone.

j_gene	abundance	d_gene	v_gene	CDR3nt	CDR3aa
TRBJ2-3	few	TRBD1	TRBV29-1	TGCAGCGTTAGCCGGACAGGTTCTACAGATACGCAGTATTTT	CSVSRTGSTDTQYF
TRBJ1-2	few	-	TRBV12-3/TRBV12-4	TGTGCCGAAAAGTTGGATGGCTACACCTTC	CAEKLDGYTF
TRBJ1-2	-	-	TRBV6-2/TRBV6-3	TGTGCCAGCAGTTACTCGTTGCTCGGGGATGGCTACACCTTC	CASSYSLLGDGYTF
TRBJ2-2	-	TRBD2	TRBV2	TGTGCCAGCAGGCGGGAGCGGGTAAACACCGGGGAGCTGTTTTTT	CASRRERVNTGELFF
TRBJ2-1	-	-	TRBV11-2	TGTGCCAGCAGCTTAGTGGGCAGCTTTGACAATGAGCAGTTCTTC	CASSLVGSFDNEQFF
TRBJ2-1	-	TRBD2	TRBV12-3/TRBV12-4	TGTGCCAGCAGACGCGGGGGGAGCTCCTACAATGAGCAGTTCTTC	CASRRGGSSYNEQFF
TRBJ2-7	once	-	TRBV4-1	TGCGCCAGCAGCCAACCTAGGGGGGTATACGAGCAGTACTTC	CASSQPRGVYEQYF
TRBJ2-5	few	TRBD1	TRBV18	TGTGCCAGCTCACCATGGACAGGGGGGACACAAGAGACCCAGTACTTC	CASSPWTGGTQETQYF
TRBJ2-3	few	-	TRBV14	TGTGCCAGCAGCCAGAATGTGGGAGATACGCAGTATTTT	CASSQNVGDTQYF
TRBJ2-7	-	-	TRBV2	TGTGCCAGCAGCACCCCATGGTTGGGTTCTTACGAGCAGTACTTC	CASSTPWLGSYEQYF
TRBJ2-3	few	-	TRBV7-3	TGTGCCAGCAGCTCCCCCCCCACAGATACGCAGTATTTT	CASSSPPTDTQYF
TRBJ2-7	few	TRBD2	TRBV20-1	TGCAGTGCTAGGGGCCTAGCGGGAGCTTCCTACGAGCAGTACTTC	CSARGLAGASYEQYF
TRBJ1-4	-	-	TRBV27	TGTGCCAGCAGCCGTTCGCCCGACGGGAGGGAAAAACTGTTTTTT	CASSRSPDGREKLFF
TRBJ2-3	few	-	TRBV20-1	TGCAGTGCACCTGACAGCCGGAACACAGATACGCAGTATTTT	CSAPDSRNTDTQYF
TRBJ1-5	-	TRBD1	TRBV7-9	TGTGCCAGCGGGCACTCAGACAGGGGGGCAGCCCAGCATTTT	CASGHSDRGAAQHF
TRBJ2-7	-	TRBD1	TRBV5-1	TGCGCCAGCAGCCCCCTCGGGGACAGAGCTTCCTACGAGCAGTACTTC	CASSPLGDRASYEQYF
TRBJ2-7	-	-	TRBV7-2	TGTGCCAGCAGTCATGGGGGGCCCGAGCAGTACTTC	CASSHGGPEQYF
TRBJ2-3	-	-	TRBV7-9	TGTGCCAGCAGCCGCCCTGGGGTAGACGGTCCAAGCACAGATACGCAGTATTTT	CASSRPGVDGPSTDTQYF
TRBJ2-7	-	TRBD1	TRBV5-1	TGCGCCAGCAGCTTGGCTACAGGGGAGAACGAGCAGTACTTC	CASSLATGENEQYF
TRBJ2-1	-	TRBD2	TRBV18	TGTGCCAGCTCACCAGAGGCGGGGGGCCCCTACAATGAGCAGTTCTTC	CASSPEAGGPYNEQFF
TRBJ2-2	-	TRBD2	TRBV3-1	TGTGCCAGCAGCCGCTTAGTTCCCGGGACTACACCCGGGGAGCTGTTTTTT	CASSRLVPGTTPGELFF
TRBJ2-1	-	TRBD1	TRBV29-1	TGCAGCGTTATAGACGACAGGGGGCCCTACAATGAGCAGTTCTTC	CSVIDDRGPYNEQFF
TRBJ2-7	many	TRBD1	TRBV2	TGTGCCAGCAGTGTCGACAGGGGGCTCTACGAGCAGTACTTC	CASSVDRGLYEQYF
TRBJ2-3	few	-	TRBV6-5	TGTGCCAGCAGTTACGATGAAAAGGACTCTAGGGATACGCAGTATTTT	CASSYDEKDSRDTQYF
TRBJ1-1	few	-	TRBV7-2	TGTGCCAGCAGCTTGGGCGACAGGTCAATTGAAGCTTTCTTT	CASSLGDRSIEAFF
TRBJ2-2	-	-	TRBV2	TGTGCCAGCAGGGTCCGGGACTCCTTCGCCGGGGAGCTGTTTTTT	CASRVRDSFAGELFF
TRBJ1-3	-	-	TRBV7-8	TGTGCCAGCAGCTGGGGGGGCTCTGGAAACACCATATATTTT	CASSWGGSGNTIYF
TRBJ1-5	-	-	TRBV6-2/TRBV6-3	TGTGCCAGCAGAGGCCGGGAAGGTAATCAGCCCCAGCATTTT	CASRGREGNQPQHF
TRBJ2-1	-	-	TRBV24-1	TGTGCCACCAGTGATTTTACCGATGAGCAGTTCTTC	CATSDFTDEQFF
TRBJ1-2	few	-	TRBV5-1	TGCGCCAGCAGCTTGGAACTGGGGAACTATGGCTACACCTTC	CASSLELGNYGYTF
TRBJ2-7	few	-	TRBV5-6	TGTGCCAGCAGCCCATCAGGGGGGTACTACGAGCAGTACTTC	CASSPSGGYYEQYF
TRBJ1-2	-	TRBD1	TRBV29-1	TGCAGCGTCGGCTCGGGACAGGGATCTTTCTATGGCTACACCTTC	CSVGSGQGSFYGYTF
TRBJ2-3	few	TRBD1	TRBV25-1	TGTGCCAGCAGTGAAGCTCAGGAAGGGGTTGGGACAGGGTCTACCACAGATACGCAGTATTTT	CASSEAQEGVGTGSTTDTQYF
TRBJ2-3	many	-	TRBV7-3	TGTGCCAGCAGCTACAGGGAGGGAGCGGCGGCAGATACGCAGTATTTT	CASSYREGAAADTQYF
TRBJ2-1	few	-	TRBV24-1	TGTGCCACCAGCCCAACTAGCAAGGAGCAGTTCTTC	CATSPTSKEQFF
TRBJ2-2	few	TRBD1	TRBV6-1	TGTGCCAGCAGCCAGGGACAGTGGACCGGGGAGCTGTTTTTT	CASSQGQWTGELFF
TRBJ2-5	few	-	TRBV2	TGTGCCAGCAGTGAGAGTCCGGGGGAGACCCAGTACTTC	CASSESPGETQYF
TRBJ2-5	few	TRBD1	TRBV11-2	TGTGCCAGCAGCCCCCGGGACAGCTGGATGACCCAGTACTTC	CASSPRDSWMTQYF
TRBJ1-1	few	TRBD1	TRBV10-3	TGTGCCATCAGTGGCCGGACAGGGAACACTGAAGCTTTCTTT	CAISGRTGNTEAFF
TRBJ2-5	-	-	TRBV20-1	TGCAGTGCGACTGGGGCTGGCTGGTCAGAGACCCAGTACTTC	CSATGAGWSETQYF
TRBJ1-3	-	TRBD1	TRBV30	TGTGCCTGGGGACAGGTCTCTGGAAACACCATATATTTT	CAWGQVSGNTIYF